This entry lists 4 T cell receptor beta chains sequenced from one sample in a study of vaccination and CD4 T cells after COVID-19. The treatment was: roughly ten-day PBMC culture with coronavirus spike peptide pools or control peptides (ViraFEST assay). Unexposed donor CD4+ T cells predated the COVID-19 pandemic, collected 2011-2018. Cultured CD4+ T cell DNA underwent sequencing with the Oncomine TCR Beta short-read assay. TCRdb reanalysed the PCR reads using MiXCR and keeps one entry per CDR3 protein. The sample records about 6,600 distinct CDR3 sequences, about 49% being singletons. No antigen is known for these receptors. The source material was CD4+ T cells from blood, cultured in vitro. The receptors were gathered from a human donor in good health.

J is TRBJ1-1 and V is TRBV21-1; the tabulated D call, TRBD1, remains unverified against the DNA. TRBV21-1 is flagged as a pseudogene. CDR3 size: 15 residues. CDR3 loop: CASRLRPGVGTEAFF. Written as DNA, the CDR3 is TGTGCCAGCAGACTAAGGCCAGGGGTTGGCACTGAAGCTTTCTTT.

This rearrangement joins TRBV7-2 to TRBJ1-5; D not certain. This CDR3 comprises 16 residues. The V gene lost 2 bases and the J gene lost 6 bases, with 17 bases spanning the gap. The germline V gene has CDR1 SGHTA and CDR2 FQGNSA. CDR3 sequence reads: CASSLRSIGISQPQHF. CDR3 nucleotides: TGTGCCAGCAGCTTACGCTCAATCGGAATCAGTCAGCCCCAGCATTTT.

This clonotype has only one observation. The rearrangement joins TRBV12-3 or TRBV12-4 to TRBJ1-2; D ambiguous. The CDR3 has 13 amino acids. V was pared by 2 bases and J by 4 bases, with 8 bases between. The CDR3 spells CASSLSYSYGYTF. The CDR3 nucleotides read TGTGCCAGCAGTTTAAGCTACAGCTATGGCTACACCTTC.

This chain connects TRBV6-5 to TRBJ2-7, with TRBD1 matching over 8 bases. The V gene end was trimmed by 4 bases and the J gene end by 5 bases; junction bases not matched to a gene: 4. The CDR3 loop spans 13 amino acids. Germline values: CDR1 MNHEY, CDR2 SVGAGI. CDR3 coding DNA: TGTGCCAGCAGTTCCGGGACAGGAGACGAGCAGTACTTC. Translating gives CASSSGTGDEQYF.